This T cell receptor beta chain comes out of a study of shared clonotypes between healthy human individuals (TCRdb year 2020). In terms of the full investigation: The cohort included a few men and two women between 18 and 49 years of age. Per donor, three plates each were used for CD4 naive and CD4 memory, two for CD8 naive, and one for CD8 memory. To estimate repertoire size and how much clonotypes are shared between individuals, the study performed deep sequencing of blood TCR repertoires from a few healthy adults. To increase sequencing depth and limit assay-specific biases, TCR repertoire library preparation and sequencing were carried out by different laboratories using diverse techniques. Each donor's leukapheresis produced roughly between roughly 0.85 and 10 billion PBMCs.

TCR CDR3 regions were amplified from genomic DNA by multiplex PCR using the deep immunoSEQ assay. For each cell subset, the extracted genomic DNA was distributed evenly across all wells of several immunoSEQ 96-well plates, and each plate served as one replicate. For sorted subsets, each replicate PCR was loaded with about 0.2 ug genomic DNA, equivalent to approximately 33,000 T cell genomes. Purified libraries were measured with a Qubit 3.0 fluorometer, size-checked on a Bioanalyzer 2100, and measured again with the KAPA Library Quantification kit. Each immunoSEQ 96-well plate was sequenced on its own single-read 150-cycle Illumina NextSeq 550 flow cell. The source study handled its data this way. Because only junctional sequences without quality scores were contained in the immunoSEQ output, filtering matching that applied to full-length reads could not be performed. To assign V/J genes and CDR3, sequences were annotated using PyIR, a Python wrapper for IgBLAST v1.9, with IMGT germline references. Reads were removed for weak V/J assignments (E-value above 1e-6), missing CDR3, stop codons, out-of-frame junctions, or ambiguous translated residues. A V3J clonotype was defined by an identical inferred V gene, J gene, and CDR3 amino acid sequence. The percentage overlap between two repertoires was calculated by dividing the number of shared unique clonotypes by the size of the smaller repertoire. Repertoire richness was assessed with RTK rarefaction, the Chao1 estimator, and Recon v2.1 estimates of unobserved clonotypes. For all TCRbeta clonotypes obtained by the gDNA method from four donors, generation probabilities were computed with OLGA. TCRdb provides this immuneACCESS table in a form limited to in-frame rearrangements. Some clones are lacking; in checked studies, under half of them reflect an unresolved V gene, and why the rest are absent is not known. V, J and clone size derive from that table, while D and trimming were established from the DNA sequence. In all, the sample holds hundreds of thousands of clones, and about 96% of those were seen once. The biggest ten clones account for 0.095% to 0.13% of the sample.

Overall study outcomes, separate from this receptor: Incomplete sequencing was indicated by rarefaction of sorted-subset datasets, despite the large sequencing depth. Sharing across a few donors was observed for around 5% of naive CD4, over 3% of naive CD8, 2.3% of memory CD4, and over 0.3% of memory CD8 clonotypes. Naive subsets generally had larger estimated clonotype richness than memory subsets did. Sampling was restricted to blood, and TCR repertoires in tissue are likely to differ from TCR repertoires in blood. The genetic and exposure-history diversity represented was limited by the small number of donors. Pairwise subsampling led to the expectation that sequencing depth would affect the degree of clonotype sharing among donors. Compared with non-shared clonotypes, clonotypes shared by all four sorted-subset donors had higher generation probabilities.

For the CD8 naive samples, CD45RO-negative cells were positively selected for CCR7, yielding a CD45RA+CCR7+ population from which TemRA cells were excluded. Donors were healthy HIV-negative adults with no recently reported acute infections or vaccinations. All donors were Caucasian adults living in Nashville, Tennessee, USA. Blood was obtained by leukapheresis, after which PBMCs were separated by Ficoll-Histopaque density gradient centrifugation and cryopreserved in liquid nitrogen vapor phase. Analytical flow cytometry was used to check the purity and quantity of each magnetically sorted T cell population. Genomic DNA was isolated from each sorted fraction and quantified by UV absorbance on a Nanodrop 2000c. The CDR3 has 12 amino acids, counting the end cysteine and phenylalanine. Only CDR3 DNA is held: 36 bases, read in frame from base 1. The V and J ends are trimmed by 4 bases and 3 bases, leaving 8 bases between them. The germline V gene specifies SGHDT as CDR1 and YYEEEE as CDR2.

In regard to this clone: Its antigen remains undetermined. Base qualities are not provided; no much larger clone lies one nucleotide away.

The V and J genes are TRBV5-6 and TRBJ2-7; perhaps TRBD1 is the D gene, with 6 bases matching. The sample taken for sequencing was naive CD8+ T cells sorted from blood. The cell subset or site label corresponds to: CD45RA+CCR7+. The receptor's source is a woman under 40 in good health. The nucleotide sequence is given as TGTGCCAGCAGCCGGGACATCTACGAGCAGTACTTC. This encodes CASSRDIYEQYF.